Reported below is one T cell receptor beta chain. As yet, its antigen is unknown. TCRdb re-derived calls from the RT-PCR reads in MiXCR, one entry per CDR3 protein. This sample has 650,000 or so distinct CDR3 sequences, with about 15% found just once. The data derive from a study of response to subunit inactivated influenza vaccine. The junction had 2 bases not matched to a gene; V was cut back by 3 bases and J by 3 bases. The CDR3 runs to 14 residues. Whole-study findings and limits: Authors suggested each seasonal influenza vaccination recruits few new T cells.

This rearrangement joins TRBV12-3 or TRBV12-4 to TRBJ2-7, with 10 bases identical to TRBD2. Source: PBMCs from blood, taken around 15 days before vaccination. This clonotype was sampled from a man in his fifties who received an inactivated influenza vaccine. The CDR3 is CASSFTSGVYEQYF. The DNA for the CDR3 is TGTGCCAGCAGTTTCACTAGCGGGGTCTACGAGCAGTACTTC.